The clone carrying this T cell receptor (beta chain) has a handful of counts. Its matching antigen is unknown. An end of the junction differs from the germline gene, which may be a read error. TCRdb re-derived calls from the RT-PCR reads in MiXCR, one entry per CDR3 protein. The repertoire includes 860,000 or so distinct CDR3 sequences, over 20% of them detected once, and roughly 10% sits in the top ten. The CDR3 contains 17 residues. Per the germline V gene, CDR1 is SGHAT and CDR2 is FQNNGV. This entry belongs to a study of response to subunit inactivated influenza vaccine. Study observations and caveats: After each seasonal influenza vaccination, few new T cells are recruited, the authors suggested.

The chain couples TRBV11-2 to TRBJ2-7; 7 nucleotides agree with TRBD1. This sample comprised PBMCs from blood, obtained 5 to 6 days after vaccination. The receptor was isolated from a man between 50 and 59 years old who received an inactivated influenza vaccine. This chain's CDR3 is CASSSTGRPGQTYEQYF. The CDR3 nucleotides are TGTGCCAGCAGCTCAACCGGGCGCCCGGGACAGACCTACGAGCAGTATTTC. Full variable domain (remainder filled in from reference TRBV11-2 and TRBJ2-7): EAGVAQSPRYKIIEKRQSVAFWCNPISGHATLYWYQQILGQGPKLLIQFQNNGVVDDSQLPKDRFSAERLKGVDSTLKIQPAKLEDSAVYLCASSSTGRPGQTYEQYFGPGTRLTVT.